The 16 T cell receptor beta chains given below trace back to one sample, sequenced in a study of blood T cell repertoires in COVID-19. TCRdb's table, derived via immunoSEQ multiplex PCR, lists solely in-frame clones and lacks some. The table includes about 360,000 clones, about 86% detected once. Material: peripheral blood. Receptors originate from a woman aged 55-75 years with COVID-19, enrolled during active disease.

The rearrangement uses TRBV9 and TRBJ2-1, with TRBD2 matching over 8 bases. The CDR3 runs to 13 residues. Germline-derived CDR1 and CDR2 are SGDLS and YYNGEE. Trimming took 0 bases from V and 13 from J; bases not matched to a gene: 6. CDR3 sequence reads: CASSVDGRGAQFF. For the CDR3, the DNA is TGTGCCAGCAGCGTAGACGGGCGGGGGGCCCAGTTCTTC.

This chain links TRBV11-2 with TRBJ2-1, with 10 bases matching TRBD2. The CDR3 has 15 residues. With V trimmed by 1 base and J by 6 bases, 3 bases remained unmatched. Germline-derived CDR1 and CDR2 are SGHAT and FQNNGV. The CDR3 nucleotides are TGTGCCAGCAGCTTAGGGACTAGCGGACTCAATGAGCAGTTCTTC. Protein product: CASSLGTSGLNEQFF.

The CDR3 loop reads CASNQNTEAFF. In DNA, the CDR3 is TGTGCCAGTAATCAAAACACTGAAGCTTTCTTT. The chain combines TRBV19 with TRBJ1-1; D is ambiguous. CDR1 is LNHDA, CDR2 SQIVND, per germline (reference sequence). V lost 7 bases to trimming and J lost 2 bases, with 5 bases between them. The CDR3 is made up of 11 amino acids.

The chain is built from TRBV7-3 and TRBJ2-1; TRBD1 is a possible D gene (7 bases). This CDR3 has 13 amino acids. Germline CDR1 reads SGHTA; CDR2 reads FQGTGA. The V end lost 3 bases, the J end lost 7 bases, and 10 bases lay between the germline ends. In DNA, the CDR3 is TGTGCCAGCAGCTTTGCAGGGGGGAATGAGCAGTTCTTC. This encodes CASSFAGGNEQFF.

The genes are TRBV5-6 and TRBJ1-4, with TRBD1 matching over 7 bases. The germline V gene encodes CDR1 SGHDT and CDR2 YYEEEE. CDR3 size: 15 residues. With 0 bases clipped from V and 6 bases from J, the junction kept 5 bases outside the gene matches. CDR3 bases: TGTGCCAGCAGCTTGGGGACAGGAGGTTATGAAAAACTGTTTTTT. Its translation is CASSLGTGGYEKLFF. The variable domain in full, with the rest retrieved from reference TRBV5-6 and TRBJ1-4, is DAGVTQSPTHLIKTRGQQVTLRCSPKSGHDTVSWYQQALGQGPQFIFQYYEEEERQRGNFPDRFSGHQFPNYSSELNVNALLLGDSALYLCASSLGTGGYEKLFFGSGTQLSVL.

The V call is TRBV5-1, the J call TRBJ2-3; 11 nucleotides line up with TRBD2. Germline assignment: CDR1 SGHRS and CDR2 YFSETQ. The J segment lost 1 base and the V segment lost 4 bases, leaving 2 bases of the junction unmatched. The CDR3 contains 15 residues. CDR3 sequence (DNA): TGCGCCAGCAGCATACTAGCGGGGGGCACAGATACGCAGTATTTT. Translating gives CASSILAGGTDTQYF.

In its sample, this clone was seen a few times. The chain carries TRBV7-9 and TRBJ1-2, with D perhaps TRBD1 (6 bases). Trimming took 2 bases from V and 4 from J, leaving 17 bases between them. The CDR3 consists of 16 residues. CDR1 is SEHNR and CDR2 is FQNEAQ in the germline V gene (reference sequence). The CDR3 region is CASSLTSAGEFYGYTF. DNA for the CDR3: TGTGCCAGCAGCTTAACATCCGCAGGGGAATTCTATGGCTACACCTTC.

This sequence joins TRBV4-3 and TRBJ1-2; 7 positions agree with TRBD1. This CDR3 has 15 residues. Germline CDR1 reads LGHNA; CDR2 reads YSLEER. V gave up 4 bases and J gave up 2 bases; unmatched junction bases: 7. DNA of the CDR3: TGCGCCAGCAGCCCCGGGACAGCCAACAACTATGGCTACACCTTC. It translates to CASSPGTANNYGYTF.

The chain combines TRBV27 with TRBJ1-2, with D perhaps TRBD1 (5 bases). Trimming left V 5 bases short and J 6 bases short, with 19 bases between. Per germline, CDR1 MNHEY and CDR2 SMNVEV (reference sequence). This CDR3 is 15 amino acids long. The CDR3 spells CASSPLLLGANGYTF. The CDR3 DNA reads TGTGCCAGCAGTCCACTACTCTTAGGGGCGAATGGCTACACCTTC.

The chain combines TRBV29-1 with TRBJ2-1; TRBD1 aligns across 7 bases. The CDR3 has 14 amino acids. CDR1 is SQVTM, CDR2 ANQGSEA, per germline. Germline trimming cut 6 bases from V and 6 bases from J; bases unmatched to any gene: 11. CDR3 region: CSVTPTNRGNEQFF. CDR3 nucleotide sequence: TGCAGCGTAACGCCGACGAACAGGGGCAATGAGCAGTTCTTC.

V gene TRBV29-1 combines with J gene TRBJ1-4, with a tentative D call TRBD1 (6 bases). The CDR3 is 13 amino acids. Trimming left V 4 bases short and J 7 bases short, with 13 bases between. Germline V lookup: CDR1 SQVTM, CDR2 ANQGSEA. The DNA for the CDR3 is TGCAGCGTTGGTCAGGGGCTGGGTGAAAAACTGTTTTTT. It encodes CSVGQGLGEKLFF.

The chain combines TRBV18 with TRBJ1-3; maybe TRBD1 (5 bases). This CDR3 region has 16 residues. Germline V gene lookup returns CDR1 KGHSH and CDR2 LQKENI. Between the trimmed V and J ends, which lost 0 bases and 4 bases, there was a span of 13 bases. CDR3 DNA sequence: TGTGCCAGCTCACCACCGCCCCAAGGGGAAGGAAACACCATATATTTT. Protein: CASSPPPQGEGNTIYF.

The V and J genes are TRBV19 and TRBJ2-5; maybe TRBD2 (5 bases). Germline V CDR1 and CDR2: LNHDA, SQIVND (reference sequence). Trimming removed 8 bases at V and 0 bases at J, with 13 bases between. The CDR3 length is 14 residues. The CDR3 sequence: CASSPGTYQETQYF. The CDR3 region has the DNA TGTGCCAGTTCCCCGGGAACTTACCAAGAGACCCAGTACTTC.

In its sample, this clone was seen a few times. The chain uses TRBV7-9 and TRBJ1-6; 9 bases are a match to TRBD1. CDR3 length: 17 residues. V dropped 2 bases and J dropped 2; count of bases not matched to a gene: 4. Germline CDR1 reads SEHNR; CDR2 reads FQNEAQ (reference sequence). CDR3 bases: TGTGCCAGCAGCTTAAGGGACAGGGACGCCTATAATTCACCCCTCCACTTT. Residues: CASSLRDRDAYNSPLHF.

The CDR3 loop reads CASSPGQGNNQPQHF. DNA of the CDR3: TGTGCCAGCAGCCCTGGACAGGGGAACAATCAGCCCCAGCATTTT. J is TRBJ1-5 and V is TRBV7-9; TRBD1 agrees at 9 bases. J lost 3 bases, V lost 5 bases, and 5 bases had no gene match. The germline V gene has CDR1 SEHNR and CDR2 FQNEAQ (reference sequence). This CDR3 has 15 residues.

The rearrangement uses TRBV5-1 and TRBJ2-3; perhaps TRBD1 as D (5 bases). V lost 0 bases and J lost 2, with 10 bases in between. Germline loops: CDR1 SGHRS, CDR2 YFSETQ. CDR3 length: 15 amino acids. Here the CDR3 reads CASSLVQGTTDTQYF. CDR3 DNA: TGCGCCAGCAGCTTGGTGCAGGGAACCACAGATACGCAGTATTTT. Supplemented by reference TRBV5-1 and TRBJ2-3, the full variable domain reads KAGVTQTPRYLIKTRGQQVTLSCSPISGHRSVSWYQQTPGQGLQFLFEYFSETQRNKGNFPGRFSGRQFSNSRSEMNVSTLELGDSALYLCASSLVQGTTDTQYFGPGTRLTVL.